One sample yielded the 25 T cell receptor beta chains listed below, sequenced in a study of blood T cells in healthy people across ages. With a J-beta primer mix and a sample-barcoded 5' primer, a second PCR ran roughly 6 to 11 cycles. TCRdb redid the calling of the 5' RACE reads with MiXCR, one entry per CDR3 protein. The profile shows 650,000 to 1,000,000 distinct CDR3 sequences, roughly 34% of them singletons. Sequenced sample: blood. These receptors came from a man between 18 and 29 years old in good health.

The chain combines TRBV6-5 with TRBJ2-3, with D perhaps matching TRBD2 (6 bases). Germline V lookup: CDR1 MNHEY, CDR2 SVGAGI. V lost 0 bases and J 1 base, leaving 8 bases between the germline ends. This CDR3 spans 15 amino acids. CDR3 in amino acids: CASSYSGEGTDTQYF. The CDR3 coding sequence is TGTGCCAGCAGTTACTCAGGGGAGGGCACAGATACGCAGTATTTT.

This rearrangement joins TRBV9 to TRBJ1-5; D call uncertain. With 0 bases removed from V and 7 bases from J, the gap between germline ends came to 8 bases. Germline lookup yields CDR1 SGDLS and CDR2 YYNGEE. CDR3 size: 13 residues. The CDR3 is CASSVVPGQPQHF. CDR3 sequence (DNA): TGTGCCAGCAGCGTAGTTCCGGGGCAGCCCCAGCATTTT.

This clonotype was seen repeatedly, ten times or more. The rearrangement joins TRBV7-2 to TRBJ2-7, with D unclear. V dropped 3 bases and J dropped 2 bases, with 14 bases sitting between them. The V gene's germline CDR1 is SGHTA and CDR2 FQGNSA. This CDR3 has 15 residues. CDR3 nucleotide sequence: TGTGCCAGCAGCTTGGGATCGGCGCGCACCTACGAGCAGTACTTC. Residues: CASSLGSARTYEQYF. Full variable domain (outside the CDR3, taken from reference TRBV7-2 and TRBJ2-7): GAGVSQSPSNKVTEKGKDVELRCDPISGHTALYWYRQSLGQGLEFLIYFQGNSAPDKSGLPSDRFSAERTGGSVSTLTIQRTQQEDSAVYLCASSLGSARTYEQYFGPGTRLTVT.

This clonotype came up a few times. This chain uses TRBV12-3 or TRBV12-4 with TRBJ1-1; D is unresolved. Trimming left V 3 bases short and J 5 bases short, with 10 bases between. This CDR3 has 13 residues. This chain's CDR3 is CASSFWGFTEAFF. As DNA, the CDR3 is TGTGCCAGCAGTTTCTGGGGTTTTACTGAAGCTTTCTTT.

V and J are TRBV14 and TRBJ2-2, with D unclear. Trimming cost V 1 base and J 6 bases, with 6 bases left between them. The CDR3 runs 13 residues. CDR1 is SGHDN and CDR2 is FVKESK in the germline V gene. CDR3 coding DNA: TGTGCCAGCAGCCAAGTGGACGCCGGGGAGCTGTTTTTT. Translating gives CASSQVDAGELFF.

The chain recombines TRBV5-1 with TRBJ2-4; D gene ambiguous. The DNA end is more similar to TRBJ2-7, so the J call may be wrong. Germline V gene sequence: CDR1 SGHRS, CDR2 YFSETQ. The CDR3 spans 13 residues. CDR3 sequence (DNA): TGCGCCAGCAGTACCGGGTGGGTTGACGAGCAGTACTTC. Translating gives CASSTGWVDEQYF.

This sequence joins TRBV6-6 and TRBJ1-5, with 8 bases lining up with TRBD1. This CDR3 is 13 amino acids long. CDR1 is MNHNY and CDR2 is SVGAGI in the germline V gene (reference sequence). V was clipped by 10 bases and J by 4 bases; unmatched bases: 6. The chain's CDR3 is CATTGAINQPQHF. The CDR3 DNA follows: TGTGCCACGACAGGGGCAATAAATCAGCCCCAGCATTTT.

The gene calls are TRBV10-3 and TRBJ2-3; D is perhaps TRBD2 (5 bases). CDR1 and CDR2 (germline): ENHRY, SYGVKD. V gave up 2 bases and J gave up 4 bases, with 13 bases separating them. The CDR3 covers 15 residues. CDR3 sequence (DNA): TGTGCCATCAGTGAGAGCGGCGAGGTTCCAGATACGCAGTATTTT. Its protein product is CAISESGEVPDTQYF.

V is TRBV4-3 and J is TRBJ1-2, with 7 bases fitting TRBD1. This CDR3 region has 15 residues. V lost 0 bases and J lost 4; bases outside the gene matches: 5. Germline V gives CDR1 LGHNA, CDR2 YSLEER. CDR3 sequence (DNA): TGCGCCAGCAGCCAAGATTGGGCAGGGGGCTATGGCTACACCTTC. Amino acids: CASSQDWAGGYGYTF.

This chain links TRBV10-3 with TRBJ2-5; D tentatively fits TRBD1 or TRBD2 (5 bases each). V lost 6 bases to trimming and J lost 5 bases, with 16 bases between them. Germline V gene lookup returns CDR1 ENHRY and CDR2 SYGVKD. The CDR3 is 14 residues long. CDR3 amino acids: CAISEGSGEETQYF. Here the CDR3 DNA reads TGTGCCATCAGCGAGGGGTCCGGGGAGGAGACCCAGTACTTC.

This CDR3 reads CASNRGGSGYTF. CDR3 sequence (DNA): TGTGCCAGCAACAGGGGTGGAAGTGGCTACACCTTC. This sequence joins TRBV9 and TRBJ1-2; 7 bases are shared with TRBD1. Germline V gives CDR1 SGDLS, CDR2 YYNGEE. This CDR3 comprises 12 residues. V lost 6 bases to trimming and J lost 7 bases; unmatched junction nucleotides: 6.

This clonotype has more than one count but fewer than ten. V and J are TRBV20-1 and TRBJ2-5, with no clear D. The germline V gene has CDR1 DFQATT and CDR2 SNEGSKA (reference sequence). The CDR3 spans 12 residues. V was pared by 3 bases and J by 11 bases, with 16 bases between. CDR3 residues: CSARSPGAEQYF. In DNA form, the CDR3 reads TGCAGTGCTAGGAGCCCCGGCGCTGAGCAGTACTTC.

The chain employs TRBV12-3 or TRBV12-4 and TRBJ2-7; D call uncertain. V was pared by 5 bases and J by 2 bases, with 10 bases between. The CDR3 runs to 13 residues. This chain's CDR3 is CASSVGWAYEQYF. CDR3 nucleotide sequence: TGTGCCAGCAGTGTAGGGTGGGCCTACGAGCAGTACTTC.

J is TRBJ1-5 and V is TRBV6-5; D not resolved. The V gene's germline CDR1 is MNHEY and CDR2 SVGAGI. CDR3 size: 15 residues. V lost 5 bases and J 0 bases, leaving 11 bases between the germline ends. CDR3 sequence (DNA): TGTGCCAGCAGTCGAACCAGGTATAGCAATCAGCCCCAGCATTTT. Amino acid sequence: CASSRTRYSNQPQHF.

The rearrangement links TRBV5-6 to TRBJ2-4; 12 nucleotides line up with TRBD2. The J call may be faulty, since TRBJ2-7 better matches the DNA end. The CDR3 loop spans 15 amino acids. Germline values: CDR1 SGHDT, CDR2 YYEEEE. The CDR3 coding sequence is TGTGCCAGCAGCCCTAGCGGGGGGGCCTTCTACGAGCAGTACTTC. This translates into CASSPSGGAFYEQYF.

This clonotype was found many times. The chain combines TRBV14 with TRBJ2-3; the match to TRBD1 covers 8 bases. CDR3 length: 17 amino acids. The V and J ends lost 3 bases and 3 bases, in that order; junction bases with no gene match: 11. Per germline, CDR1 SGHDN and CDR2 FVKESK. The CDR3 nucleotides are TGTGCCAGCAGCCAGATAAAGACAGGGGATGGAACAGATACGCAGTATTTT. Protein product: CASSQIKTGDGTDTQYF.

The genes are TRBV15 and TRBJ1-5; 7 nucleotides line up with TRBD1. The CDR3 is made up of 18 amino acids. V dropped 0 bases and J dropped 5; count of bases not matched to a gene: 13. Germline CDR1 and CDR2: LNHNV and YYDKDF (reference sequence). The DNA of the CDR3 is TGTGCCACCAGCAGAGATCAGGCCCAGGGGGTTGGGGATCAGCCCCAGCATTTT. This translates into CATSRDQAQGVGDQPQHF.

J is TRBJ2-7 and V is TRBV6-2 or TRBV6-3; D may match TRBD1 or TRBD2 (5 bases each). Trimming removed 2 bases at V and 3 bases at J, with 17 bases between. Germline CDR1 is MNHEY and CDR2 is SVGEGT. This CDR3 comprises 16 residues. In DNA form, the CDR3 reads TGTGCCAGCAGTTACCTGGCCCGGGACGAAGGCTACGAGCAGTACTTC. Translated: CASSYLARDEGYEQYF.

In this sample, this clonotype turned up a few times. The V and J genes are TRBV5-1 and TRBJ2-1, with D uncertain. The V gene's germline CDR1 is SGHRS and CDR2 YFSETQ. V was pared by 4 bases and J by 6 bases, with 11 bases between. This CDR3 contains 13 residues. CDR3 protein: CASSPGQTNEQFF. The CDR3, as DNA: TGCGCCAGCAGCCCGGGTCAGACCAATGAGCAGTTCTTC.

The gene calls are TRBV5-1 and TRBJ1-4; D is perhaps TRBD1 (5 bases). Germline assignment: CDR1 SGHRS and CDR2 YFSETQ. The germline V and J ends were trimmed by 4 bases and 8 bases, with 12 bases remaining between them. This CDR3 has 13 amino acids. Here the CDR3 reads CASSGDSGEKLFF. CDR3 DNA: TGCGCCAGCAGCGGGGACTCGGGAGAAAAACTGTTTTTT.

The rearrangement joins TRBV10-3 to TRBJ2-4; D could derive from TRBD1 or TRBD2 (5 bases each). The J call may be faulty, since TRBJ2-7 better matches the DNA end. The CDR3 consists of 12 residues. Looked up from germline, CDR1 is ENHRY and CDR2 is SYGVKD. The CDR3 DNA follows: TGTGCCATCAGTGCGGTGGGGGACGAGCAGTACTTC. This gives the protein CAISAVGDEQYF.

The CDR3 nucleotides read TGCAGTGCTAGAGATCGAGGACAGGGGGCCGGCAACACTGAAGCTTTCTTT. Protein sequence: CSARDRGQGAGNTEAFF. The rearrangement links TRBV20-1 to TRBJ1-1, with 11 bases fitting TRBD1. Germline CDR1 reads DFQATT; CDR2 reads SNEGSKA (reference sequence). With 0 bases clipped from V and 2 bases from J, the junction kept 8 bases outside the gene matches. The CDR3 runs 17 residues.

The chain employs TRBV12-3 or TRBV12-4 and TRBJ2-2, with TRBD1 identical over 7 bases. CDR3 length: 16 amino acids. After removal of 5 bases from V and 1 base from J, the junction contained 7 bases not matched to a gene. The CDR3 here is CASSPRTGRNTGELFF. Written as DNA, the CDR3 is TGTGCCAGCAGTCCTCGGACAGGAAGGAACACCGGGGAGCTGTTTTTT.

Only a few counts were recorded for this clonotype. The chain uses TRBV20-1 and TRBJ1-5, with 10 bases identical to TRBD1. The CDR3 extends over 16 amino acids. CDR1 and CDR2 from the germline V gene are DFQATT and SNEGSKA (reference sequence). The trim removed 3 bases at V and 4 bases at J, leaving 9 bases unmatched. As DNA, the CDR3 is TGCAGTGCTAGTTCTCGGACAGGGGGGGATAATCAGCCCCAGCATTTT. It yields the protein CSASSRTGGDNQPQHF.

The CDR3 reads CTSSLAPGAGETQYF. The CDR3 DNA sequence: TGTACCAGCAGCTTAGCCCCGGGGGCGGGGGAGACCCAGTACTTC. This chain connects TRBV7-2 to TRBJ2-5, with D perhaps TRBD1 or TRBD2 (6 bases each). CDR3 size: 15 residues. Germline assignment: CDR1 SGHTA and CDR2 FQGNSA. Trimming left V 0 bases short and J 5 bases short, with 13 bases between. Full variable domain (missing parts from reference TRBV7-2 and TRBJ2-5): GAGVSQSPSNKVTEKGKDVELRCDPISGHTALYWYRQSLGQGLEFLIYFQGNSAPDKSGLPSDRFSAERTGGSVSTLTIQRTQQEDSAVYLCTSSLAPGAGETQYFGPGTRLLVL.